What follows is one TCR beta chain and its context. Looked up from germline, CDR1 is SGHTA and CDR2 is FQGNSA. The CDR3 runs 16 residues. The V end lost 6 bases, the J end lost 4 bases, and 18 bases lay between the germline ends. This sample stems from a study of blood T cell repertoires in COVID-19. Study information: Spain, Italy and the United States supplied samples that represented acute and convalescent COVID-19. PBMCs, B-cell-depleted T cells, or T cells provided the cDNA or gDNA that made up the material.

The Seattle patients joined while their infection was active and were tracked longitudinally afterward. Original analysis: Reference gene primer amplification gave estimated nucleated cell counts. Assay: immunoSEQ multiplex PCR; the TCRdb copy retains only in-frame clones and omits some. V and J calls and clone size are copied from that table; D and trimming were computed from the DNA. The sample records 300,000 to 400,000 clones, roughly 86% being singletons. Sample: peripheral blood. The source of this sequence is a young man with COVID-19, enrolled during active disease. The V call is TRBV7-2, the J call TRBJ2-2; D perhaps matches TRBD1 (6 bases). In DNA form, the CDR3 reads TGTGCCAGCAGTCCCCCAGGGGCCTTGGGCACCGGGGAGCTGTTTTTT. Its protein product is CASSPPGALGTGELFF. The variable domain in full, completed from reference TRBV7-2 and TRBJ2-2, reads GAGVSQSPSNKVTEKGKDVELRCDPISGHTALYWYRQSLGQGLEFLIYFQGNSAPDKSGLPSDRFSAERTGGSVSTLTIQRTQQEDSAVYLCASSPPGALGTGELFFGEGSRLTVL.